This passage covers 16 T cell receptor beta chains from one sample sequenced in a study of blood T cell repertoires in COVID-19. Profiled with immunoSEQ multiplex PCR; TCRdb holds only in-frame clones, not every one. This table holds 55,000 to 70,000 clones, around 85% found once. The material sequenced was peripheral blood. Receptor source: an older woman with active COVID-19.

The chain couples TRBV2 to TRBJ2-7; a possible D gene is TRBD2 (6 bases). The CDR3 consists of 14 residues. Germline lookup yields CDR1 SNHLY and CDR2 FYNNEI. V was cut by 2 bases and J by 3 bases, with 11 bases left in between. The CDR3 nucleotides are TGTGCCAGCAGTGAAACGGGAGCAAACTACGAGCAGTACTTC. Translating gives CASSETGANYEQYF.

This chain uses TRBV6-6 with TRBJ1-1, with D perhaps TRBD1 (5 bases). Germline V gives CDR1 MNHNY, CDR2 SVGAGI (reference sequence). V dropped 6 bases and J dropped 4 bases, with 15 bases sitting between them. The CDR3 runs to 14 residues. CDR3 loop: CASRSRVTSTEAFF. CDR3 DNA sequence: TGTGCCAGCAGATCCAGGGTGACGAGCACTGAAGCTTTCTTT.

As DNA, the CDR3 is TGTGCCAGCAGTTTATCTAGCGTCTACGAGCAGTACTTC. It yields the protein CASSLSSVYEQYF. The chain has TRBV27 and TRBJ2-7; tentative D call: TRBD2 (5 bases). The CDR3 is made up of 13 amino acids. Germline CDR1 and CDR2: MNHEY and SMNVEV (reference sequence). Trimming pared 0 bases from V and 3 bases from J, leaving 6 bases between.

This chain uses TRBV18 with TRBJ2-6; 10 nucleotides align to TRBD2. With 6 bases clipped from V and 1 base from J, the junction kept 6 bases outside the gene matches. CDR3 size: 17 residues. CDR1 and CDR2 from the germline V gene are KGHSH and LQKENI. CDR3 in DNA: TGTGCCAGCTCTTTAGCGGGAGGCCTTTCTGGGGCCAACGTCCTGACTTTC. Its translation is CASSLAGGLSGANVLTF.

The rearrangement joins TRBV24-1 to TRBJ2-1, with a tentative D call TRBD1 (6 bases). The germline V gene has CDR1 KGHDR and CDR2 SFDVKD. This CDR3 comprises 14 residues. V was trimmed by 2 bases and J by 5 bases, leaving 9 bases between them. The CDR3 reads CATSDWAGDNEQFF. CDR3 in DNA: TGTGCCACCAGTGATTGGGCAGGGGACAATGAGCAGTTCTTC.

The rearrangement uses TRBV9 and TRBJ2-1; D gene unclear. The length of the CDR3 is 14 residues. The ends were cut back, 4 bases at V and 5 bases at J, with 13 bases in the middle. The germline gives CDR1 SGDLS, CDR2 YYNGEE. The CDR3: CASSPNDGHNEQFF. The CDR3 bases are TGTGCCAGCAGCCCTAACGATGGGCACAATGAGCAGTTCTTC.

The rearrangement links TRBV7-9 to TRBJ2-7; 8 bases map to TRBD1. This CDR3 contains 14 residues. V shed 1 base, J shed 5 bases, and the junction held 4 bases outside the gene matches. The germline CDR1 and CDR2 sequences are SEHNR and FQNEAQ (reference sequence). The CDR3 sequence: CASSLDRGSDEQYF. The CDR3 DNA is TGTGCCAGCAGCTTAGACAGGGGGAGCGACGAGCAGTACTTC. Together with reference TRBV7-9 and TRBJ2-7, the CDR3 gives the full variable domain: DTGVSQNPRHKITKRGQNVTFRCDPISEHNRLYWYRQTLGQGPEFLTYFQNEAQLEKSRLLSDRFSAERPKGSFSTLEIQRTEQGDSAMYLCASSLDRGSDEQYFGPGTRLTVT.

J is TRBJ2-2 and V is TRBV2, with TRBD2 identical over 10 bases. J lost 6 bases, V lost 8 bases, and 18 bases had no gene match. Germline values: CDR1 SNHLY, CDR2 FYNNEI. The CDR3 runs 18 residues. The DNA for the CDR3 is TGTGCCAGCGTCGGTAGAGAGCGGGAGGGCCTGTCTGCCGGGGAGCTGTTTTTT. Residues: CASVGREREGLSAGELFF.

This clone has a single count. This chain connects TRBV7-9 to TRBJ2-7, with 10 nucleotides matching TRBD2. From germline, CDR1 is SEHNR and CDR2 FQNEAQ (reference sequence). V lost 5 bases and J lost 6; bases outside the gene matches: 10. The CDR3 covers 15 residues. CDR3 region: CASSQGTSVFGEQYF. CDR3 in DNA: TGTGCCAGCAGCCAAGGGACTAGCGTGTTCGGCGAGCAGTACTTC.

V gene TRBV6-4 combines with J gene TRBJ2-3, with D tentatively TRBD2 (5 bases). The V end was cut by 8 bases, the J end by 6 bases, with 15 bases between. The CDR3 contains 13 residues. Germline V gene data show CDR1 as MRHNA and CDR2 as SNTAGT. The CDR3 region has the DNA TGTGCCAGCGGACGGTCCTGGGAGGATACGCAGTATTTT. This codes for CASGRSWEDTQYF.

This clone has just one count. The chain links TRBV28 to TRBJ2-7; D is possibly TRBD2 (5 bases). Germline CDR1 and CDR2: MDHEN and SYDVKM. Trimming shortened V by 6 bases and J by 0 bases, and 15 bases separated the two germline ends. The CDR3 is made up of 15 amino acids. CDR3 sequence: CASRHPRGSSYEQYF. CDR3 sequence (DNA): TGTGCCAGCAGGCACCCCCGGGGTAGCTCCTACGAGCAGTACTTC.

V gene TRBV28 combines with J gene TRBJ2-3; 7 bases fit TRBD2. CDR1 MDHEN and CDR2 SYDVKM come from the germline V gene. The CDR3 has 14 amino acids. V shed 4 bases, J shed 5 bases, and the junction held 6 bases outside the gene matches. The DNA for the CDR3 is TGTGCCAGCAGTTACCTCGGGGGGAGAGATACGCAGTATTTT. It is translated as CASSYLGGRDTQYF.

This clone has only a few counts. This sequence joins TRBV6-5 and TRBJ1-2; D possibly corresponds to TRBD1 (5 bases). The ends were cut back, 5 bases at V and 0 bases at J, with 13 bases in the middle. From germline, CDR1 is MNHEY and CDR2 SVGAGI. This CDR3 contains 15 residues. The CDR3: CASSQTLTANYGYTF. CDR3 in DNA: TGTGCCAGCAGTCAAACCCTGACAGCTAACTATGGCTACACCTTC.

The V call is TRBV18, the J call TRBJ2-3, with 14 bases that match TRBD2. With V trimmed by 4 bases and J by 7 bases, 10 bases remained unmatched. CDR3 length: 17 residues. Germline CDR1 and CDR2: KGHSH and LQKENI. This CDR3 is CASSQRLAGGSTHTQYF. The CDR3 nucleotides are TGTGCCAGCTCACAAAGACTAGCGGGAGGGTCGACGCATACGCAGTATTTT.

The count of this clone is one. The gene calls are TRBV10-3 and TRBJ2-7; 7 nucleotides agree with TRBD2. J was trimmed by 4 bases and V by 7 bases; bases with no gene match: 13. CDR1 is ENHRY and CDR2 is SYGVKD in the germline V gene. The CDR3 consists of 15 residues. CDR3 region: CAITAAGSGRYEQYF. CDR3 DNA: TGTGCCATCACGGCGGCGGGTAGCGGGCGATACGAGCAGTACTTC.

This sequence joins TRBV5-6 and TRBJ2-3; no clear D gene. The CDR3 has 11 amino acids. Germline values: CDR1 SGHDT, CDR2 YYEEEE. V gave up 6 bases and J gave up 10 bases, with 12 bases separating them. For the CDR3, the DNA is TGTGCCAGCACCGACTTCGGTGCGCAGTATTTT. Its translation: CASTDFGAQYF. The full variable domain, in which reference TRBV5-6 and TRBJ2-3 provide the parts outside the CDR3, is DAGVTQSPTHLIKTRGQQVTLRCSPKSGHDTVSWYQQALGQGPQFIFQYYEEEERQRGNFPDRFSGHQFPNYSSELNVNALLLGDSALYLCASTDFGAQYFGPGTRLTVL.